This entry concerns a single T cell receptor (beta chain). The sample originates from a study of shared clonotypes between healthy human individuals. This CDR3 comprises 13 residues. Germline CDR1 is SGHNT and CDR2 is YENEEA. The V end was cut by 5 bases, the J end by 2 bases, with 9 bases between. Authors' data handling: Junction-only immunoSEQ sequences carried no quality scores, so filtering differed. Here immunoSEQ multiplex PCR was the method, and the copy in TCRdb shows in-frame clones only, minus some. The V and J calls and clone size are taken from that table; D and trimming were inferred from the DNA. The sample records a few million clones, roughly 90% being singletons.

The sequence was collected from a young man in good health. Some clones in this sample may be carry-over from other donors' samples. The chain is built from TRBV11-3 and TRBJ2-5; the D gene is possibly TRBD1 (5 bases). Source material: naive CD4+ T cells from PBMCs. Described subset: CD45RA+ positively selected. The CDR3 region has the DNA TGTGCCAGCAGCCCGACAGCACAAGAGACCCAGTACTTC. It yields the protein CASSPTAQETQYF.